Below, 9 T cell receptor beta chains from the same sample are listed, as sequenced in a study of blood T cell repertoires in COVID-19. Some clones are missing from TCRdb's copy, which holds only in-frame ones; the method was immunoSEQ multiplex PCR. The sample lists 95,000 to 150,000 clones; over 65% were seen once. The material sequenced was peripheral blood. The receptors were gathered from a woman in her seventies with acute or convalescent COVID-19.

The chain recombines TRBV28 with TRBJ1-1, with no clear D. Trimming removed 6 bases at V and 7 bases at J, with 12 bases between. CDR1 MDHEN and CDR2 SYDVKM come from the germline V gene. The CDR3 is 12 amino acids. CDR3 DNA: TGTGCCAGCAGGCCTGACTCGTTTGAAGCTTTCTTT. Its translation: CASRPDSFEAFF.

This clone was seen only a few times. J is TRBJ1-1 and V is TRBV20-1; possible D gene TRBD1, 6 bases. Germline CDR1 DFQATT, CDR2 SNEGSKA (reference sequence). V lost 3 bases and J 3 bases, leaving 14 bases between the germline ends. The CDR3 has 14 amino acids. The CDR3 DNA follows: TGCAGTGCTAGTGGTGGGGGCTTTGACACTGAAGCTTTCTTT. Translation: CSASGGGFDTEAFF.

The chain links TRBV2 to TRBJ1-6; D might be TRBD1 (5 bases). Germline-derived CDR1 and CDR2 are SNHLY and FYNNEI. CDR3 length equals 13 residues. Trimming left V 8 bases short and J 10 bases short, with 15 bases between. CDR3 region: CASLLGEGSPLHF. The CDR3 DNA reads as TGTGCCAGCCTGTTAGGGGAGGGATCACCCCTCCACTTT.

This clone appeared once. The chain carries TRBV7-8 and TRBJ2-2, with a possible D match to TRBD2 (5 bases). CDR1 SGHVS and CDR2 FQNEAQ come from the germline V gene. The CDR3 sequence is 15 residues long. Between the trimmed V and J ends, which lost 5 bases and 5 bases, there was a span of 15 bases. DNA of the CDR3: TGTGCCAGCAGCCCCGAGGGTGTCCGGACCGGGGAGCTGTTTTTT. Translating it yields CASSPEGVRTGELFF.

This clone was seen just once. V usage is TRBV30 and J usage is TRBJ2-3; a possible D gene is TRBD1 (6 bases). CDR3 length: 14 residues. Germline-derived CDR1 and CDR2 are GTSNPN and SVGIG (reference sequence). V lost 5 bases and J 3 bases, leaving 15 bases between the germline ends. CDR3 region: CAWEGGSGTDTQYF. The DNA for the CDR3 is TGTGCCTGGGAAGGGGGTTCAGGGACAGATACGCAGTATTTT.

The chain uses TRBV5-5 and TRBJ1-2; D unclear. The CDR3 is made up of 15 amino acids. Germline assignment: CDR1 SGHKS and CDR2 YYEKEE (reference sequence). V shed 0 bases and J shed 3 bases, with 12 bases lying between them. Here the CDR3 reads CASSLAGVGDYGYTF. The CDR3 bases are TGTGCCAGCAGCTTGGCCGGGGTGGGCGACTATGGCTACACCTTC.

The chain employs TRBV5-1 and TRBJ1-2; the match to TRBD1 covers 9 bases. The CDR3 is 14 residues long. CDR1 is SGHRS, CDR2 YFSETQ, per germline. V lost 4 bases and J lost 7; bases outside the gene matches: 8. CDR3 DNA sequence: TGCGCCAGCAGCCCGGGACAGGGTTTTAGTGGCTACACCTTC. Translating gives CASSPGQGFSGYTF. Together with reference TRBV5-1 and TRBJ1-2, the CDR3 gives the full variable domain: KAGVTQTPRYLIKTRGQQVTLSCSPISGHRSVSWYQQTPGQGLQFLFEYFSETQRNKGNFPGRFSGRQFSNSRSEMNVSTLELGDSALYLCASSPGQGFSGYTFGSGTRLTVV.

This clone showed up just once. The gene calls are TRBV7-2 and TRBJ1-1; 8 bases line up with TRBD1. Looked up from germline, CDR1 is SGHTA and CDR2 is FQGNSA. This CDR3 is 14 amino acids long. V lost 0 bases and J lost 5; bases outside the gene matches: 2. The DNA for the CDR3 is TGTGCCAGCAGCTTAGCAGGGACAGGTACTGAAGCTTTCTTT. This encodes CASSLAGTGTEAFF.

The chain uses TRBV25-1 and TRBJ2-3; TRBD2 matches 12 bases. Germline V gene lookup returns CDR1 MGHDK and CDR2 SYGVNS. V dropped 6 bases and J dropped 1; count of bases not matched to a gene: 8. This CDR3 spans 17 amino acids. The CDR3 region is CASRMLAGGPGTDTQYF. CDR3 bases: TGTGCCAGCAGAATGCTAGCGGGGGGGCCGGGCACAGATACGCAGTATTTT.